What follows describes a single T cell receptor (beta chain). The CDR3 is 13 residues long. Germline CDR1 reads SQVTM; CDR2 reads ANQGSEA. Germline trimming cut 6 bases from V and 2 bases from J; bases unmatched to any gene: 5. Here immunoSEQ multiplex PCR was the method, and the copy in TCRdb shows in-frame clones only, minus some. The sample shows roughly 330,000 clones, 80% to 90% of them seen only once. This sample was included in a study of blood T cell repertoires in COVID-19. Sequences were obtained from PBMCs or T cells enriched from blood (not recorded which). The TCR was taken from a young woman who had recovered from COVID-19. J is TRBJ1-1 and V is TRBV29-1; 8 nucleotides match TRBD1. The CDR3 DNA reads TGCAGCGTACACGGGACAGGAAACACTGAAGCTTTCTTT. This translates into CSVHGTGNTEAFF.